Below, 22 T cell receptor beta chains from the same sample are listed, as sequenced in a study of T cells after posttransplantation cyclophosphamide. TCRdb's table, derived via immunoSEQ multiplex PCR, lists solely in-frame clones and lacks some. This sample has tens of thousands of clones, each found more than once. The sequencing sample was made of PBMCs. These receptors were collected from a man aged 40-49 years in good health, CMV-negative, and a related stem cell transplant donor.

This clone was detected only a few times. This chain connects TRBV25-1 to TRBJ2-5, with D possibly matching TRBD1 (6 bases). The germline gives CDR1 MGHDK, CDR2 SYGVNS. This CDR3 contains 15 residues. The ends were cut back, 3 bases at V and 1 base at J, with 12 bases in the middle. CDR3 protein: CASSEKGHPQETQYF. CDR3 DNA: TGTGCCAGCAGTGAGAAGGGACACCCCCAAGAGACCCAGTACTTC.

Many counts were recorded for this clone. In nucleotides, the CDR3 is TGTGCCATCAGTCAGGGACTAGCGGGAGTTAGAGATACGCAGTATTTT. It encodes CAISQGLAGVRDTQYF. The rearrangement links TRBV10-3 to TRBJ2-3, with 14 bases lining up with TRBD2. Germline-derived CDR1 and CDR2 are ENHRY and SYGVKD. V was pared by 5 bases and J by 5 bases, with 6 bases of the junction left unmatched. The CDR3 runs 16 residues.

The CDR3 DNA sequence: TGCGCCAGCAGCCAGGGGAACAGGATGTCGGTCACTGAAGCTTTCTTT. This gives the protein CASSQGNRMSVTEAFF. This chain uses TRBV4-3 with TRBJ1-1; a weak D match, TRBD1 (5 bases). V lost 3 bases and J lost 4, with 18 bases in between. In germline, CDR1 is LGHNA, CDR2 YSLEER. The CDR3 length is 16 residues.

This clone was counted ten times or more. The rearrangement joins TRBV6-1 to TRBJ2-7, with TRBD2 matching over 10 bases. The germline gives CDR1 MNHNS, CDR2 SASEGT. The CDR3 is made up of 14 amino acids. V was pared by 7 bases and J by 5 bases, with 8 bases of the junction left unmatched. The CDR3 bases are TGTGCCAGCACCCTAAGCGGGAGGGCCGACGAGCAGTACTTC. Translated, it gives CASTLSGRADEQYF.

This clone was counted ten times or more. This rearrangement joins TRBV2 to TRBJ1-5; D unclear. This CDR3 is built from 12 residues. Between the trimmed V and J ends, which lost 6 bases and 4 bases, there was a span of 7 bases. CDR1 SNHLY and CDR2 FYNNEI come from the germline V gene. CDR3 loop: CASSLSNQPQHF. CDR3 in DNA: TGTGCCAGCAGCCTCTCGAATCAGCCCCAGCATTTT.

In this sample, this clone turned up a few times. CDR3 coding DNA: TGCGCCAGCAGCCAAATACTAGCCGGCTCCTACGAGCAGTACTTC. It encodes CASSQILAGSYEQYF. This chain uses TRBV4-3 with TRBJ2-5; D possibly corresponds to TRBD2 (6 bases). The J call may be incorrect, as the DNA end agrees better with TRBJ2-7. Per germline, CDR1 LGHNA and CDR2 YSLEER. This CDR3 is 15 amino acids long.

This clone was seen repeatedly, ten times or more. The rearrangement uses TRBV5-1 and TRBJ1-2, with D maybe TRBD1 (5 bases). The germline V and J ends were trimmed by 4 bases and 4 bases, with 14 bases remaining between them. There are 14 residues in the CDR3. Germline CDR1 is SGHRS and CDR2 is YFSETQ. For the CDR3, the DNA is TGCGCCAGCAGCCCGGGACTCCTCCTCTATGGCTACACCTTC. It yields the protein CASSPGLLLYGYTF.

This clone was found many times. The chain recombines TRBV28 with TRBJ1-2; D ambiguous. The CDR3 has 15 amino acids. Germline V lookup: CDR1 MDHEN, CDR2 SYDVKM. The V and J ends lost 6 bases and 3 bases respectively, with 17 bases between them. As DNA, the CDR3 is TGTGCCAGCAGCTTTTTAGGGAGGAACGACTATGGCTACACCTTC. It encodes CASSFLGRNDYGYTF.

Ten or more counts support this clone. The DNA for the CDR3 is TGTGCCAGCAGTTCACTCGACAGGGACAGCTATGGCTACACCTTC. The encoded protein is CASSSLDRDSYGYTF. J is TRBJ1-2 and V is TRBV27; 7 nucleotides match TRBD1. Losses at the gene ends were 4 bases for V and 4 bases for J; bases not matched to a gene: 9. Germline V gene data show CDR1 as MNHEY and CDR2 as SMNVEV (reference sequence). CDR3 size: 15 residues.

This clone was seen at least ten times. The rearrangement links TRBV28 to TRBJ1-3; D remains ambiguous. Trimming pared 5 bases from V and 0 bases from J, leaving 14 bases between. Germline CDR1 MDHEN, CDR2 SYDVKM. This CDR3 is 16 amino acids long. The CDR3 protein is CASSPNSPSSGNTIYF. The CDR3 DNA is TGTGCCAGCAGTCCTAATTCCCCGAGCTCTGGAAACACCATATATTTT.

This clone was seen ten or more times. V and J are TRBV11-2 and TRBJ1-5; D may be TRBD1 (6 bases). Trimming took 5 bases from V and 7 from J, leaving 12 bases between them. The CDR3 runs to 13 residues. The V gene's germline CDR1 is SGHAT and CDR2 FQNNGV. The CDR3, as DNA: TGTGCCAGCAGCGAAGACAGGTACCAGCCCCAGCATTTT. Translating it yields CASSEDRYQPQHF.

There are many counts of this clone. The gene calls are TRBV27 and TRBJ1-1; D ambiguous. The CDR3 covers 14 residues. Germline CDR1 and CDR2: MNHEY and SMNVEV (reference sequence). Deletions cut 2 bases from V and 5 bases from J, with 12 bases between. The DNA for the CDR3 is TGTGCCAGCAGTTTAATCCCGCCGGAGACTGAAGCTTTCTTT. Translated: CASSLIPPETEAFF.

This clone was recorded at least ten times. The chain uses TRBV7-8 and TRBJ2-7; TRBD2 matches at 9 bases. Germline V CDR1 and CDR2: SGHVS, FQNEAQ. This CDR3 has 15 residues. V lost 5 bases to trimming and J lost 2 bases; unmatched junction nucleotides: 7. The CDR3 reads CASSVVAGAAYEQYF. CDR3 nucleotide sequence: TGTGCCAGCAGCGTAGTAGCGGGGGCGGCCTACGAGCAGTACTTC.

This clone came up many times. This chain connects TRBV19 to TRBJ2-5; tentative D call: TRBD2 (7 bases). Germline loops: CDR1 LNHDA, CDR2 SQIVND (reference sequence). The CDR3 spans 16 residues. Trimming stripped 6 bases from V and 1 base from J, with 18 bases between. CDR3 sequence reads: CASSRRKGEGQETQYF. For the CDR3, the DNA is TGTGCCAGTAGCCGACGAAAGGGGGAGGGCCAAGAGACCCAGTACTTC. Filled out from reference TRBV19 and TRBJ2-5, the complete variable domain reads DGGITQSPKYLFRKEGQNVTLSCEQNLNHDAMYWYRQDPGQGLRLIYYSQIVNDFQKGDIAEGYSVSREKKESFPLTVTSAQKNPTAFYLCASSRRKGEGQETQYFGPGTRLLVL.

At least ten counts were recorded for this clone. The V gene is TRBV30, the J gene TRBJ1-2, with TRBD1 as a possible D gene (5 bases). Deletions cut 4 bases from V and 1 base from J, with 13 bases between. The CDR3 has 14 amino acids. The V gene's germline CDR1 is GTSNPN and CDR2 SVGIG (reference sequence). Here the CDR3 reads CAWTLLQGNYGYTF. The CDR3, as DNA: TGTGCCTGGACTCTTCTTCAGGGTAACTATGGCTACACCTTC. The variable domain in full, with the rest retrieved from reference TRBV30 and TRBJ1-2, is SQTIHQWPATLVQPVGSPLSLECTVEGTSNPNLYWYRQAAGRGLQLLFYSVGIGQISSEVPQNLSASRPQDRQFILSSKKLLLSDSGFYLCAWTLLQGNYGYTFGSGTRLTVV.

In its sample, this clone was seen many times. J is TRBJ1-1 and V is TRBV7-9; D is unresolved. Germline loops: CDR1 SEHNR, CDR2 FQNEAQ (reference sequence). The CDR3 has 14 amino acids. Trimming left V 2 bases short and J 0 bases short, with 7 bases between. The CDR3 DNA follows: TGTGCCAGCAGCTTACAACAGTTGAACACTGAAGCTTTCTTT. Translated, it gives CASSLQQLNTEAFF.

This clone was counted many times. The J gene is TRBJ2-2, the V gene TRBV14; D call uncertain. V was shortened by 2 bases and J by 4 bases, with 5 bases between the two germline ends. This CDR3 region has 13 residues. The germline gives CDR1 SGHDN, CDR2 FVKESK. The CDR3 DNA is TGTGCCAGCAGCCAACTAGTCACCGGGGAGCTGTTTTTT. Translated, it gives CASSQLVTGELFF.

This clone was found many times. V usage is TRBV15 and J usage is TRBJ2-6; perhaps TRBD1 as D (5 bases). CDR1 and CDR2 from the germline V gene are LNHNV and YYDKDF (reference sequence). This CDR3 contains 16 residues. V lost 3 bases, J lost 0 bases, and 9 bases lay in between. CDR3 protein: CATSRTASSGANVLTF. DNA of the CDR3: TGTGCCACCAGCAGGACAGCTAGCTCTGGGGCCAACGTCCTGACTTTC.

This clone was recorded at least ten times. This sequence joins TRBV11-3 and TRBJ1-1, with D hard to call. Trimming pared 7 bases from V and 4 bases from J, leaving 19 bases between. The germline V gene encodes CDR1 SGHNT and CDR2 YENEEA. The CDR3 is 15 amino acids. The CDR3 region is CASTPVGVHGTEAFF. CDR3 nucleotide sequence: TGTGCCAGCACCCCTGTTGGTGTACATGGCACTGAAGCTTTCTTT.

This clone has ten or more counts. The gene calls are TRBV27 and TRBJ2-3, with D possibly being TRBD1 (6 bases). Trimming took 5 bases from V and 8 from J, leaving 17 bases between them. This CDR3 contains 14 residues. Looked up from germline, CDR1 is MNHEY and CDR2 is SMNVEV (reference sequence). The CDR3 bases are TGTGCCAGCAGTAGGGCAGGGGTGAGCGGTACGCAGTATTTT. Amino acid sequence: CASSRAGVSGTQYF.

This clone was picked up many times. The V gene is TRBV28, the J gene TRBJ1-5; D is perhaps TRBD1 (6 bases). CDR1 is MDHEN, CDR2 SYDVKM, per germline. Trimming pared 6 bases from V and 9 bases from J, leaving 18 bases between. The CDR3 covers 14 residues. CDR3 region: CASSTGQGVRPQHF. Here the CDR3 DNA reads TGTGCCAGCAGCACGGGACAAGGCGTGAGGCCCCAGCATTTT.

This clone was found many times. This chain connects TRBV30 to TRBJ1-2, with D possibly matching TRBD1 (6 bases). Germline V gene data show CDR1 as GTSNPN and CDR2 as SVGIG (reference sequence). The CDR3 is 12 amino acids. Trimming removed 3 bases from V and 9 bases from J, with 14 bases in between. The DNA of the CDR3 is TGTGCCTGGAGCACCTGGACAGTACGCTACACCTTC. Its protein is CAWSTWTVRYTF.